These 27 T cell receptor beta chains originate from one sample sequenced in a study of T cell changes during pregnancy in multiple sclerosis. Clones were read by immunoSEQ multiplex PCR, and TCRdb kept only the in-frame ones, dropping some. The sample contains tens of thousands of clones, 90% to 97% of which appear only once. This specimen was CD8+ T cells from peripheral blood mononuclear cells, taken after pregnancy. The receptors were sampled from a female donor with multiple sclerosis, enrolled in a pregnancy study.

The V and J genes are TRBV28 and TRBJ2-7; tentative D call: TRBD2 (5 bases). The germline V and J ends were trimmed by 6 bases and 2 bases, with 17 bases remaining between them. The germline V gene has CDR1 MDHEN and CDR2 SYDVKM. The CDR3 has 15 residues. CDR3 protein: CASSDDYGPTYEQYF. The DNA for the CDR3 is TGTGCCAGCAGCGACGACTATGGCCCAACCTACGAGCAGTACTTC.

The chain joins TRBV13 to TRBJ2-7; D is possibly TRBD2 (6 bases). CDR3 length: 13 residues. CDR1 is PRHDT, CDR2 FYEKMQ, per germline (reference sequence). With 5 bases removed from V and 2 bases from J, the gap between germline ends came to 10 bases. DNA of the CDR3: TGTGCCAGCAGCCTGGGGGGACCCTACGAGCAGTACTTC. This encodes CASSLGGPYEQYF. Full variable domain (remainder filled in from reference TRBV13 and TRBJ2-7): AAGVIQSPRHLIKEKRETATLKCYPIPRHDTVYWYQQGPGQDPQFLISFYEKMQSDKGSIPDRFSAQQFSDYHSELNMSSLELGDSALYFCASSLGGPYEQYFGPGTRLTVT.

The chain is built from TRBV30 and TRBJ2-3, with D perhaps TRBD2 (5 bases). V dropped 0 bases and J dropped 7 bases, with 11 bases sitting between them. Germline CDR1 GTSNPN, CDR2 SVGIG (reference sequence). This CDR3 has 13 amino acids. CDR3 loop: CAWSVTGSYTQYF. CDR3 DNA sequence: TGTGCCTGGAGTGTAACGGGGTCCTATACGCAGTATTTT.

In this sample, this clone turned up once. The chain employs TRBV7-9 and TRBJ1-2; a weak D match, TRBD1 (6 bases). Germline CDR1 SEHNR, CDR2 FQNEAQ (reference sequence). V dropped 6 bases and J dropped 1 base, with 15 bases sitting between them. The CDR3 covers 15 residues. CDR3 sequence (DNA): TGTGCCAGCAGTTCTGCGACAGGATTTAACTATGGCTACACCTTC. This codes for CASSSATGFNYGYTF.

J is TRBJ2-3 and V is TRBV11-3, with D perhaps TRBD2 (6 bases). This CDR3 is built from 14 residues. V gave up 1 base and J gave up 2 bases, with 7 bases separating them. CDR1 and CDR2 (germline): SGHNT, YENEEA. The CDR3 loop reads CASSLGGNTDTQYF. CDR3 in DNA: TGTGCCAGCAGCTTAGGCGGGAACACAGATACGCAGTATTTT.

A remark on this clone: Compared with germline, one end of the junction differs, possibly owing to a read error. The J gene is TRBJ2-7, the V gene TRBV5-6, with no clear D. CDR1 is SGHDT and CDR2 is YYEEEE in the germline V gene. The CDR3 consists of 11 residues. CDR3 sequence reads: CASSLGEVLHF. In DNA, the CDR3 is TGTGCCAGCAGCTTGGGAGAGGTACTCCACTTC.

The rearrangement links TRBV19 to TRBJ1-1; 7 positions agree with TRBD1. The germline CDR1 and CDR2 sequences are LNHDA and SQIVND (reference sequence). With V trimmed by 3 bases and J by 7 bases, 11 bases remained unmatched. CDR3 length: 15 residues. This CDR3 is CASSILTRQGLEAFF. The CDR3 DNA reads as TGTGCCAGTAGTATCTTAACGAGACAGGGCCTTGAAGCTTTCTTT.

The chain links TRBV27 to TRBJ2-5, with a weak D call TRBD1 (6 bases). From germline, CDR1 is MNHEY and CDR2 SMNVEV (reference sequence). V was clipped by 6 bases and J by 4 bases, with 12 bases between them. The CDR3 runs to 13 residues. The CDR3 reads CASSFTGIETQYF. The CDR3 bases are TGTGCCAGCAGCTTTACAGGGATAGAGACCCAGTACTTC.

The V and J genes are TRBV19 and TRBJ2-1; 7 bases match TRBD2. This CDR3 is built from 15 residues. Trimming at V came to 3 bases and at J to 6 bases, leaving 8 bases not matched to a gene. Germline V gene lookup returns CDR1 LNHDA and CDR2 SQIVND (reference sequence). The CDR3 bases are TGTGCCAGTAGTATCGGTGGTACGGGGGGCAATGAGCAGTTCTTC. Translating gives CASSIGGTGGNEQFF.

Written as DNA, the CDR3 is TGTGCCAGCAGCCACTTGGGGGGGGGCCGGGCCGGGGAGCTGTTTTTT. Protein product: CASSHLGGGRAGELFF. V and J are TRBV4-2 and TRBJ2-2, with D possibly matching TRBD2 (7 bases). Germline values: CDR1 LGHNA, CDR2 YNFKEQ. V lost 3 bases to trimming and J lost 6 bases, with 17 bases between them. CDR3 length equals 16 residues.

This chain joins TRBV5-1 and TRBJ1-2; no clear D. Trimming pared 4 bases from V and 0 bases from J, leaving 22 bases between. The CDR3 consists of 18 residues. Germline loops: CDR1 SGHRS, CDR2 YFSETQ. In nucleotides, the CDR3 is TGCGCCAGCAGCACCTACTCAGATGTGTGGGCCACTAACTATGGCTACACCTTC. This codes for CASSTYSDVWATNYGYTF.

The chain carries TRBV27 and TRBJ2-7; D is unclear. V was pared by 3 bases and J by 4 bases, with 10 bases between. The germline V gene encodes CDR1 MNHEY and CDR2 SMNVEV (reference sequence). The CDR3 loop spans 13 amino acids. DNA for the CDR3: TGTGCCAGCAGTTTTCAGGCGCCTTACGAGCAGTACTTC. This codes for CASSFQAPYEQYF.

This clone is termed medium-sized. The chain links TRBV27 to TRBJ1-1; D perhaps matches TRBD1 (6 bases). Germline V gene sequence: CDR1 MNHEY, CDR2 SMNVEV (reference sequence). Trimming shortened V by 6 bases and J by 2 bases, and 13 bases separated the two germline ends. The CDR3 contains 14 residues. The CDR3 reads CASRYETGNTEAFF. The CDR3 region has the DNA TGTGCCAGCAGATACGAGACAGGTAACACTGAAGCTTTCTTT.

The CDR3 is CASSPLRINTGELFF. The CDR3 DNA follows: TGTGCCAGCAGCCCGTTGAGGATAAACACCGGGGAGCTGTTTTTT. The J gene is TRBJ2-2, the V gene TRBV13, with D hard to call. V was trimmed by 5 bases and J by 2 bases, leaving 12 bases between them. CDR1 is PRHDT and CDR2 is FYEKMQ in the germline V gene (reference sequence). The CDR3 runs to 15 residues.

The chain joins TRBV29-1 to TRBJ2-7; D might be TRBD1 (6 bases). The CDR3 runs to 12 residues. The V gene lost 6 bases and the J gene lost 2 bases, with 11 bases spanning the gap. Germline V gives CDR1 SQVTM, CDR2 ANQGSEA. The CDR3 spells CSVQQGTYEQYF. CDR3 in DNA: TGCAGCGTGCAACAGGGAACCTACGAGCAGTACTTC.

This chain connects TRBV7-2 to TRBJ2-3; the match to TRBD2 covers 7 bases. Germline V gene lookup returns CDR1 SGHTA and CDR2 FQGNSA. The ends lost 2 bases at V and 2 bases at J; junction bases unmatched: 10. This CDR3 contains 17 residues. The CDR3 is CASSLLRAGLYTDTQYF. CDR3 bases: TGTGCCAGCAGCTTACTTAGAGCGGGACTCTACACAGATACGCAGTATTTT.

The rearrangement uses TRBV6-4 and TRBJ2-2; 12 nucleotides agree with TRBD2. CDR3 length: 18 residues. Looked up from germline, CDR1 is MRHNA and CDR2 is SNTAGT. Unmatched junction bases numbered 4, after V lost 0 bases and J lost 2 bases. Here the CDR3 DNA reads TGTGCCAGCAGTGACTCCCCACTAGCGGGGGGTAACACCGGGGAGCTGTTTTTT. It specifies CASSDSPLAGGNTGELFF.

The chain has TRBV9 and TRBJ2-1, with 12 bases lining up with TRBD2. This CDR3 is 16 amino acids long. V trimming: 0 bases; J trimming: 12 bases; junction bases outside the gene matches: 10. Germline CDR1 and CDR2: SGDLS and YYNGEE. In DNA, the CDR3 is TGTGCCAGCAGCGTAGAGGGACTAGCGGGCTCACTAGGGCAGTTCTTC. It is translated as CASSVEGLAGSLGQFF.

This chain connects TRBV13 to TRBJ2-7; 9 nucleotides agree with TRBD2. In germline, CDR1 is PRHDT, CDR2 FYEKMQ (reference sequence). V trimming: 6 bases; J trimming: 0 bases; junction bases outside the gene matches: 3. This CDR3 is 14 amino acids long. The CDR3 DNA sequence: TGTGCCAGCAGGGATAGCGGGAGCTCCTACGAGCAGTACTTC. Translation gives CASRDSGSSYEQYF.

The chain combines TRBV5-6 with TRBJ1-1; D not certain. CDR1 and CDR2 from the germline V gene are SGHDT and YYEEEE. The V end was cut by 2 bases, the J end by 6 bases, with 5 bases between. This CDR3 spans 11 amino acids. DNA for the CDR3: TGTGCCAGCAGCTTTTCCGCTGAAGCTTTCTTT. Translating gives CASSFSAEAFF. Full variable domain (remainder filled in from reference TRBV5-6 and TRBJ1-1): DAGVTQSPTHLIKTRGQQVTLRCSPKSGHDTVSWYQQALGQGPQFIFQYYEEEERQRGNFPDRFSGHQFPNYSSELNVNALLLGDSALYLCASSFSAEAFFGQGTRLTVV.

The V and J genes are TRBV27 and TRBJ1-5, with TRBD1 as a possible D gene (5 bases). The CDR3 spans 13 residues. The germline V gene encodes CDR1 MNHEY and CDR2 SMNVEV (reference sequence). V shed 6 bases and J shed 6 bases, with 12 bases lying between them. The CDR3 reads CASSLRGSQPQHF. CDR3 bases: TGTGCCAGCAGCCTCCGGGGGTCTCAGCCCCAGCATTTT.

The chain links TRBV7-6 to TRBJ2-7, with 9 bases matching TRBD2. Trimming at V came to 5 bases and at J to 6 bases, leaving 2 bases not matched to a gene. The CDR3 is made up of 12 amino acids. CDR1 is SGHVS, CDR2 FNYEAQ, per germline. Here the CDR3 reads CASSPAGGEQYF. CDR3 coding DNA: TGTGCCAGCAGCCCAGCGGGGGGCGAGCAGTACTTC.

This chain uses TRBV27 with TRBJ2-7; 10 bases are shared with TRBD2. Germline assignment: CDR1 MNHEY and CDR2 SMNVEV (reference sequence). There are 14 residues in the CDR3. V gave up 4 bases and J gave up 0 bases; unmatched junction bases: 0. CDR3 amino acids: CASSSSGSSYEQYF. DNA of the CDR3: TGTGCCAGCAGTTCTAGCGGGAGCTCCTACGAGCAGTACTTC.

As DNA, the CDR3 is TGTGCTACGGGGACCGGGGAGCTGTTTTTT. Its translation: CATGTGELFF. The chain couples TRBV2 to TRBJ2-2; the D gene is possibly TRBD2 (5 bases). Germline V gives CDR1 SNHLY, CDR2 FYNNEI. The CDR3 covers 10 residues. Filled out from reference TRBV2 and TRBJ2-2, the complete variable domain reads EPEVTQTPSHQVTQMGQEVILRCVPISNHLYFYWYRQILGQKVEFLVSFYNNEISEKSEIFDDQFSVERPDGSNFTLKIRSTKLEDSAMYFCATGTGELFFGEGSRLTVL.

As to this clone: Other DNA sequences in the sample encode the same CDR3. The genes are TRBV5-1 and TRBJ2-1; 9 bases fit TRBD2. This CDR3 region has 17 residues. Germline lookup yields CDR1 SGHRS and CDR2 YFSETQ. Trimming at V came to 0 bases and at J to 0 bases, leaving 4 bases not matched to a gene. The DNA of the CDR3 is TGCGCCAGCAGCTTGGAGGGTAGCGGGAGCTCCTACAATGAGCAGTTCTTC. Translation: CASSLEGSGSSYNEQFF.

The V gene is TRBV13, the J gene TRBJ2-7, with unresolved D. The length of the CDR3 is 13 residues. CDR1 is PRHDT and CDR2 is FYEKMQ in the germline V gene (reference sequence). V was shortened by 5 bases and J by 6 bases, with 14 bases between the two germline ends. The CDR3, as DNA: TGTGCCAGCAGCCGATATCGAGGAGCCGAGCAGTACTTC. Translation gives CASSRYRGAEQYF.

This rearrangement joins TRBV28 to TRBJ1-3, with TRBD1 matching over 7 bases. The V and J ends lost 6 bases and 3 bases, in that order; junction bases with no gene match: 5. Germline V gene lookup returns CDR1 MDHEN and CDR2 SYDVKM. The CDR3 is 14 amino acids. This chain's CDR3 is CASSPTGLGNTIYF. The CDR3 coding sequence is TGTGCCAGCAGCCCGACAGGGCTTGGAAACACCATATATTTT.